The clone carrying this T cell receptor (beta chain) was counted once. The antigen remains unidentified. The data were taken from a study of Graves' ophthalmopathy and Graves' hyperthyroidism. Study results and caveats: Most thyroid clonotypes expanded beyond 0.001 frequency were also found in blood. Stable hyperthyroidism and ophthalmopathy were told apart by a 13-signature model, which achieved 87.88% sensitivity and around 77% specificity.

The TCR beta CDR3 regions underwent amplification from RNA transcripts. First-round RT-PCR employed HTBI primers, with a second-round multiplex PCR after it. TCRdb itself ran the multiplex PCR reads through MiXCR, one entry per CDR3 protein. The sample shows around 1,200,000 distinct CDR3 sequences, about 38% of them seen only once. Orbital computed tomography and thyroid ultrasound, along with TRAb, serum thyroxine and clinical symptoms, underpinned diagnosis. The CDR3 length is 11 residues. The germline V gene encodes CDR1 SQVTM and CDR2 ANQGSEA. V lost 8 bases and J lost 2, with 9 bases in between.

The receptor was derived from an adult man with Graves' hyperthyroidism. The sequenced material came from peripheral blood or thyroid tissue (not recorded which). The chain is built from TRBV29-1 and TRBJ1-2; D is unresolved. The CDR3 DNA reads as TGCAGCTTAGTCGAAAACTATGGCTACACCTTC. Its translation: CSLVENYGYTF.